Below, 19 T cell receptor beta chains from the same sample are listed, as sequenced in a study of blood T cell repertoires in COVID-19 (dated by TCRdb to 2019 to 2021). Receptors were amplified or captured by the immunoSEQ multiplex PCR assay. Drawn from immuneACCESS, this table holds only the in-frame rearrangements with V and J called that TCRdb kept. Clones are partly lost; checked studies trace under half to an unresolved V gene and leave the rest unexplained. The sample data list 250,000 to 350,000 clones, and about 88% of these were observed just once. The top ten clones comprise about 12% of the sample. Sequencing used peripheral blood. The receptors come from a woman in her sixties or seventies with acute or convalescent COVID-19.

This clone has only one observation. As DNA, the CDR3 is TGTGCCAGCAGTGAAGCGGCAGGGTATAGTGGCTACACCTTC. It encodes CASSEAAGYSGYTF. The chain joins TRBV6-1 to TRBJ1-2, with a tentative D call TRBD1 (5 bases). Between the trimmed V and J ends, which lost 0 bases and 7 bases, there was a span of 12 bases. Germline lookup yields CDR1 MNHNS and CDR2 SASEGT. The CDR3 contains 14 residues.

The V and J genes are TRBV10-3 and TRBJ1-2, with D possibly matching TRBD1 (5 bases). This CDR3 spans 14 amino acids. CDR1 ENHRY and CDR2 SYGVKD come from the germline V gene. Deletions cut 2 bases from V and 2 bases from J, with 9 bases between. As DNA, the CDR3 is TGTGCCATCAGTGAGGGGCAGGGCAACTATGGCTACACCTTC. Encoded protein: CAISEGQGNYGYTF.

The rearrangement uses TRBV29-1 and TRBJ1-3; no clear D gene. CDR3 size: 16 residues. Germline values: CDR1 SQVTM, CDR2 ANQGSEA. V was shortened by 0 bases and J by 4 bases, with 16 bases between the two germline ends. The CDR3 region is CSVEEGRTRAGNTIYF. Here the CDR3 DNA reads TGCAGCGTTGAAGAGGGTCGGACTAGGGCAGGAAACACCATATATTTT.

The chain links TRBV19 to TRBJ2-5, with 8 positions matching TRBD1. The CDR3 totals 15 residues. Germline CDR1 reads LNHDA; CDR2 reads SQIVND (reference sequence). Losses at the gene ends were 7 bases for V and 9 bases for J; bases not matched to a gene: 16. In nucleotides, the CDR3 is TGTGCCAGTATCGGTTCGGCAGGGGGCCTCCAGGCCCAGTACTTC. Translated, it gives CASIGSAGGLQAQYF.

V usage is TRBV5-1 and J usage is TRBJ1-3; 9 nucleotides line up with TRBD1. Germline CDR1 reads SGHRS; CDR2 reads YFSETQ. CDR3 length equals 15 residues. Trimming cost V 4 bases and J 1 base; bases outside gene matches: 3. CDR3 sequence: CASSPGTGSGNTIYF. The DNA for the CDR3 is TGCGCCAGCAGCCCCGGGACAGGGTCTGGAAACACCATATATTTT.

This clone is a singleton in its sample. The V call is TRBV2, the J call TRBJ1-1; 8 bases fit TRBD1. Trimming cost V 2 bases and J 4 bases; bases outside gene matches: 3. This CDR3 has 14 amino acids. Germline assignment: CDR1 SNHLY and CDR2 FYNNEI. CDR3 sequence: CASSENRGATEAFF. The CDR3 bases are TGTGCCAGCAGTGAAAACAGGGGGGCCACTGAAGCTTTCTTT.

To note about this clone: This specimen includes other DNA sequences encoding the same CDR3. V and J are TRBV9 and TRBJ1-1; 7 bases agree with TRBD1. The CDR3 totals 15 residues. Germline CDR1 is SGDLS and CDR2 is YYNGEE. Trimming removed 0 bases from V and 2 bases from J; junction bases left unmatched: 4. The CDR3 reads CASSVATGANTEAFF. The CDR3 nucleotides read TGTGCCAGCAGCGTAGCAACAGGGGCAAACACTGAAGCTTTCTTT.

The chain combines TRBV6-5 with TRBJ1-1; D gene ambiguous. The CDR3 totals 12 residues. V was shortened by 2 bases and J by 6 bases, with 7 bases between the two germline ends. In germline, CDR1 is MNHEY, CDR2 SVGAGI. The CDR3 region is CASSYGRSEAFF. CDR3 nucleotides: TGTGCCAGCAGTTACGGTAGATCTGAAGCTTTCTTT.

The rearrangement links TRBV18 to TRBJ2-1, with D perhaps matching TRBD2 (6 bases). The germline V and J ends were trimmed by 0 bases and 6 bases, with 9 bases remaining between them. CDR1 is KGHSH and CDR2 is LQKENI in the germline V gene. The CDR3 is 14 residues long. CDR3 loop: CASSPPGLPNEQFF. CDR3 nucleotides: TGTGCCAGCTCACCACCGGGACTCCCCAATGAGCAGTTCTTC.

This clone was recorded a few times. The chain has TRBV18 and TRBJ1-6; 12 bases agree with TRBD1. Germline lookup yields CDR1 KGHSH and CDR2 LQKENI. The CDR3 has 14 residues. The J segment lost 7 bases and the V segment lost 6 bases, leaving 1 base of the junction unmatched. CDR3 residues: CASSGTGGNSPLHF. CDR3 bases: TGTGCCAGCTCGGGGACAGGGGGCAATTCACCCCTCCACTTT.

The V and J genes are TRBV5-6 and TRBJ1-4, with D perhaps matching TRBD1 (6 bases). The CDR3 length is 15 residues. V lost 6 bases, J lost 4 bases, and 16 bases lay in between. Germline loops: CDR1 SGHDT, CDR2 YYEEEE. CDR3 in DNA: TGTGCCAGCACCTACTGGACAGTGTTTAATGAAAAACTGTTTTTT. This sequence encodes CASTYWTVFNEKLFF.

This sequence joins TRBV29-1 and TRBJ2-7; possibly TRBD2 for D (6 bases). V was shortened by 3 bases and J by 0 bases, with 9 bases between the two germline ends. From germline, CDR1 is SQVTM and CDR2 ANQGSEA. The CDR3 covers 13 residues. The CDR3 is CSVETGGSYEQYF. The CDR3 DNA reads as TGCAGCGTTGAGACCGGGGGCTCCTACGAGCAGTACTTC.

This chain uses TRBV5-6 with TRBJ2-2; no clear D gene. Trimming removed 4 bases at V and 5 bases at J, with 18 bases between. Germline V gene sequence: CDR1 SGHDT, CDR2 YYEEEE. CDR3 length: 16 amino acids. The CDR3 bases are TGTGCCAGCAGCCCCATCCGGTCCGGGTCAACCGGGGAGCTGTTTTTT. It codes for CASSPIRSGSTGELFF.

This clone has just a few counts. This sequence joins TRBV7-2 and TRBJ1-5, with no clear D. There are 14 residues in the CDR3. The germline V gene has CDR1 SGHTA and CDR2 FQGNSA. V gave up 3 bases and J gave up 0 bases, with 6 bases separating them. The CDR3 loop is CASSLPGSNQPQHF. The DNA of the CDR3 is TGTGCCAGCAGCTTGCCGGGTAGCAATCAGCCCCAGCATTTT.

This clone was counted only a few times. This chain connects TRBV6-1 to TRBJ1-6; D gene unclear. CDR3 length: 15 residues. V was shortened by 2 bases and J by 0 bases, with 5 bases between the two germline ends. CDR1 MNHNS and CDR2 SASEGT come from the germline V gene. CDR3 bases: TGTGCCAGCAGTGAAATCAGCTCCTATAATTCACCCCTCCACTTT. It codes for CASSEISSYNSPLHF.

The rearrangement links TRBV7-9 to TRBJ2-7; 8 bases agree with TRBD1. Germline V gene lookup returns CDR1 SEHNR and CDR2 FQNEAQ (reference sequence). V shed 4 bases, J shed 5 bases, and the junction held 4 bases outside the gene matches. There are 13 residues in the CDR3. DNA for the CDR3: TGTGCCAGCAGCTCCTACAGGGGGAACGAGCAGTACTTC. It encodes CASSSYRGNEQYF.

The gene calls are TRBV7-9 and TRBJ1-6, with 10 nucleotides matching TRBD1. Trimming removed 4 bases from V and 7 bases from J; junction bases left unmatched: 4. From germline, CDR1 is SEHNR and CDR2 FQNEAQ (reference sequence). The CDR3 has 15 amino acids. Written as DNA, the CDR3 is TGTGCCAGCAGCTCGTTGGGACAGGGGAATTCACCCCTCCACTTT. This sequence encodes CASSSLGQGNSPLHF.

The V gene is TRBV5-1, the J gene TRBJ1-6, with 7 bases matching TRBD1. Germline-derived CDR1 and CDR2 are SGHRS and YFSETQ. The CDR3 runs to 16 residues. The ends lost 0 bases at V and 6 bases at J; junction bases unmatched: 6. The DNA of the CDR3 is TGCGCCAGCAGCTTGGGTTCGACAGGGCTTAATTCACCCCTCCACTTT. Translating gives CASSLGSTGLNSPLHF.

The chain carries TRBV6-2 or TRBV6-3 and TRBJ2-5, with 8 bases aligning to TRBD2. The CDR3 has 15 amino acids. The germline CDR1 and CDR2 sequences are MNHEY and SVGEGT. J was trimmed by 4 bases and V by 2 bases; bases with no gene match: 6. The CDR3, as DNA: TGTGCCAGCAGTTACAACAGCGGGGGCAGAGAGACCCAGTACTTC. This encodes CASSYNSGGRETQYF.